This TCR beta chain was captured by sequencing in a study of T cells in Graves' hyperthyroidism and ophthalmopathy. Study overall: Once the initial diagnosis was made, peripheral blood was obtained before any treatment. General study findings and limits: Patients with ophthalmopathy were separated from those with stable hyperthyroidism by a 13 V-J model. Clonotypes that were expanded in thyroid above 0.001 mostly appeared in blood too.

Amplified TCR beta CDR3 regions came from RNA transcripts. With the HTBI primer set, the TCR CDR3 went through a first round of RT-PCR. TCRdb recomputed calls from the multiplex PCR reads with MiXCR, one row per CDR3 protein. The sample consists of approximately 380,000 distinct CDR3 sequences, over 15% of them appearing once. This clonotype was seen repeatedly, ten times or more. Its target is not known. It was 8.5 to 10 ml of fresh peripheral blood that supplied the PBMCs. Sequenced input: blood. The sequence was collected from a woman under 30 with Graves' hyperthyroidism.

The chain's CDR3 is CASSLGPYQETQYF. Here the CDR3 DNA reads TGTGCCAGCAGCTTAGGTCCGTACCAAGAGACCCAGTACTTC. V usage is TRBV7-2 and J usage is TRBJ2-5, with D hard to call. The CDR3 has 14 amino acids. The V and J ends lost 1 base and 0 bases respectively, with 6 bases between them. From germline, CDR1 is SGHTA and CDR2 FQGNSA.